This is a list of T cell receptor beta chains from one sample in a study of metastatic and nonmetastatic thyroid tumors. From the PCR reads, TCRdb re-called clones with MiXCR. This sample carries 12,000 to 15,000 clones, approximately 3.9% of them seen once, and the ten largest clones take roughly a quarter. Specimen: tumor tissue. The receptor set was obtained from a female donor with papillary thyroid cancer or a benign thyroid nodule (not recorded which). Some clones in this sample may be carry-over from other donors' samples. Both conserved end residues are part of each CDR3. The order of the fields is V gene, D gene, clone size, J gene, CDR3 DNA, CDR3 protein. A D gene is named only where the DNA matches it firmly. Not every row has a clone size; where given, it reads once, few, many or a size class.

V: TRBV6-2/TRBV6-3
D: -
size: few
J: TRBJ1-6
DNA: TGTGCCAGCATGAGGCAGGGGAATTCACCCCTCCACTTT
CDR3: CASMRQGNSPLHF

V: TRBV6-5
D: -
size: -
J: TRBJ1-2
DNA: TGTGCCAGCAGTTACTCACAAACCTATGGCTACACCTTC
CDR3: CASSYSQTYGYTF

V: TRBV20-1
D: -
size: -
J: TRBJ1-1
DNA: TGCAGTGCTAAGCCGTCGAACACTGAAGCTTTCTTT
CDR3: CSAKPSNTEAFF

V: TRBV28
D: -
size: few
J: TRBJ1-2
DNA: TGTGCCAGCAGTTTTCAGGGGCCCTCCTATGGCTACACCTTC
CDR3: CASSFQGPSYGYTF

V: TRBV6-1
D: -
size: -
J: TRBJ1-3
DNA: TGTGCCAGCAGTGAAAGTAGAAACACCATATATTTT
CDR3: CASSESRNTIYF

V: TRBV12-3/TRBV12-4
D: -
size: few
J: TRBJ1-2
DNA: TGTGCCAGCAGTTTATCGGGCGCCTATGGCTACACCTTC
CDR3: CASSLSGAYGYTF

V: TRBV3-1
D: -
size: few
J: TRBJ2-2
DNA: TGTGCCAGCAGCCAAGCACGAGGGGCCGGGGAGCTGTTTTTT
CDR3: CASSQARGAGELFF

V: TRBV28
D: TRBD1
size: -
J: TRBJ1-3
DNA: TGTGCCAGCAGGACAGGGGGCTCTGGAAACACCATATATTTT
CDR3: CASRTGGSGNTIYF

V: TRBV6-2/TRBV6-3
D: TRBD2
size: few
J: TRBJ2-7
DNA: TGTGCCAGCAGGTTTAGCGGGTCCTACGAGCAGTACTTC
CDR3: CASRFSGSYEQYF

V: TRBV7-2
D: TRBD2
size: few
J: TRBJ2-7
DNA: TGTGCCAGCAGCTCCGGCTCTAGCGGGGGGTACGAGCAGTACTTC
CDR3: CASSSGSSGGYEQYF

V: TRBV6-1
D: TRBD1
size: few
J: TRBJ1-2
DNA: TGTGCCAGCAGTCCCCACGGACAGGGGGCGCCCAGAGTCCATGGCTACACCTTC
CDR3: CASSPHGQGAPRVHGYTF

V: TRBV7-9
D: TRBD1
size: few
J: TRBJ1-4
DNA: TGTGCCAGCAGCTCCTTCGGGACAGCAACTAATGAAAAACTGTTTTTT
CDR3: CASSSFGTATNEKLFF

V: TRBV20-1
D: -
size: few
J: TRBJ2-2
DNA: TGCATTGCTAGAATGGCAGGGCGGGACACCGGGGAGCTGTTTTTT
CDR3: CIARMAGRDTGELFF

V: TRBV28
D: -
size: -
J: TRBJ1-2
DNA: TGTGCCAGCAGTTTGGGGGGGACCGTCAGCTACACCTTC
CDR3: CASSLGGTVSYTF

V: TRBV6-4
D: -
size: few
J: TRBJ1-6
DNA: TGTGCCAGCAGTGACTCGAAGGCGGGGAATTCACCCCTCCACTTT
CDR3: CASSDSKAGNSPLHF

V: TRBV9
D: TRBD2
size: few
J: TRBJ2-1
DNA: TGTGCCAGCAGCCGGCTTAGCGGGAGGGCGTTCGACAATGAGCAGTTCTTC
CDR3: CASSRLSGRAFDNEQFF

V: TRBV5-1
D: -
size: -
J: TRBJ2-2
DNA: TGCGCCAGCAGCCTAGCCGGGCAACCCGCGAACACCGGGGAGCTGTTTTTT
CDR3: CASSLAGQPANTGELFF

V: TRBV30
D: TRBD1
size: -
J: TRBJ1-1
DNA: TGTGCCTGGAGTGTAGGGACAGGGAATGTGGTTGAAGCTTTCTTT
CDR3: CAWSVGTGNVVEAFF

V: TRBV6-2/TRBV6-3
D: -
size: -
J: TRBJ1-3
DNA: TGTGCCAGCAGTGACTCGAGAGGAAACACCATATATTTT
CDR3: CASSDSRGNTIYF

V: TRBV19
D: -
size: -
J: TRBJ1-5
DNA: TGTGCCACTCGGGGAACAGGAGAAGTGACCAGCAATCAGCCCCAGCATTTT
CDR3: CATRGTGEVTSNQPQHF

V: TRBV27
D: TRBD1
size: -
J: TRBJ1-6
DNA: TGTGCCAGCAGCCTACCGGGACAGGGTACGAGAGCCCTCCACTTT
CDR3: CASSLPGQGTRALHF

V: TRBV28
D: -
size: -
J: TRBJ1-1
DNA: TGTGCCAGCAGCCTTACTATGAACACTGAAGCTTTCTTT
CDR3: CASSLTMNTEAFF

V: TRBV28
D: TRBD1
size: -
J: TRBJ2-1
DNA: TGTGCGACCCTTGGGACAGGAGGGTACAATGAGCAGTTCTTC
CDR3: CATLGTGGYNEQFF

V: TRBV24-1
D: -
size: -
J: TRBJ1-5
DNA: TGTGCCACCAGTGATAAAACAGGGTTGGCCCAGCATTTT
CDR3: CATSDKTGLAQHF

V: TRBV6-1
D: -
size: few
J: TRBJ2-2
DNA: TGTGCCAGCAGGGCTGCTTCGCCGAACACCGGGGAGCTGTTTTTT
CDR3: CASRAASPNTGELFF

V: TRBV6-1
D: TRBD1
size: -
J: TRBJ2-1
DNA: TGTGCCAGCAGTGAGCGGACAGGGGACTACAATGAGCAGTTCTTC
CDR3: CASSERTGDYNEQFF

V: TRBV11-2
D: -
size: few
J: TRBJ1-3
DNA: TGTGCCAGCAGCAGGACAGTTTCACTTAGCTCTGGAAACACCATATATTTT
CDR3: CASSRTVSLSSGNTIYF

V: TRBV9
D: -
size: few
J: TRBJ2-1
DNA: TGTGCCAGCAGTGGGGACGGTACTCCCGACAATGAGCAGTTCTTC
CDR3: CASSGDGTPDNEQFF

V: TRBV20-1
D: -
size: few
J: TRBJ2-1
DNA: TGCAGCCTCCAGAGGAGGACAGTGAAATACAATGAGCAGTTCTTC
CDR3: CSLQRRTVKYNEQFF

V: TRBV7-2
D: -
size: few
J: TRBJ2-6
DNA: TGTGCCAGCAGCTTGATCCGGGACCGATACTCTGGGGCCAACGTCCTGACTTTC
CDR3: CASSLIRDRYSGANVLTF

V: TRBV12-3/TRBV12-4
D: -
size: -
J: TRBJ1-1
DNA: TGTGCCAGCAGTTTAGGGATTGGGGGGACTGAAGCTTTCTTT
CDR3: CASSLGIGGTEAFF

V: TRBV5-1
D: -
size: medium-sized
J: TRBJ1-1
DNA: TGCGCCAGCAGCTTAGGAATGGGCACTGAAGCTTTCTTT
CDR3: CASSLGMGTEAFF

V: TRBV20-1
D: -
size: -
J: TRBJ2-3
DNA: TGCAGTGCTAGAGTTGATAGCACAGATACGCAGTATTTT
CDR3: CSARVDSTDTQYF

V: TRBV6-1
D: -
size: few
J: TRBJ1-2
DNA: TGTGCCAGCAGTGAATTTCAGGGAGGAGGCTACACCTTC
CDR3: CASSEFQGGGYTF

V: TRBV2
D: TRBD2
size: few
J: TRBJ2-7
DNA: TGTGCCAGCAGTGAAACTAGCGGGGGTCCCATATACGAGCAGTACTTC
CDR3: CASSETSGGPIYEQYF

V: TRBV29-1
D: -
size: few
J: TRBJ1-1
DNA: TGCAGCGTTGTGGCAGGCAGGAACACTGAAGTTTTCTTT
CDR3: CSVVAGRNTEVFF

V: TRBV28
D: -
size: -
J: TRBJ2-7
DNA: TGTTCCAGCTCAACAGGGATGTCATCCCACGAGCAGTACTTC
CDR3: CSSSTGMSSHEQYF

V: TRBV5-1
D: TRBD1
size: -
J: TRBJ2-2
DNA: TGCGCCAGCAGCTTGTCGGGACAGGGGACCGGGGAGCTGTTTTTT
CDR3: CASSLSGQGTGELFF

V: TRBV30
D: -
size: -
J: TRBJ2-3
DNA: TGTGCCTGGAGTGTACAATCGGGGGTCGTAACGCAGTATTTT
CDR3: CAWSVQSGVVTQYF

V: TRBV6-5
D: TRBD1
size: -
J: TRBJ1-5
DNA: TGTGCCAGCAGTTACTCTTGGACAGGAAATCAGCCCCAGCATTTT
CDR3: CASSYSWTGNQPQHF

V: TRBV6-2/TRBV6-3
D: -
size: few
J: TRBJ1-2
DNA: TGTGCCAGCAGCTTAGGAGCCTACGATGGCTACACCTTC
CDR3: CASSLGAYDGYTF

V: TRBV6-2/TRBV6-3
D: -
size: -
J: TRBJ2-1
DNA: TGTGCCAGCATCCCAGGGTACAATGAGCAGTTCTTC
CDR3: CASIPGYNEQFF

V: TRBV5-1
D: TRBD1
size: few
J: TRBJ2-7
DNA: TGCGCCAGCAGCGGGACCGGGACAGGGGCCGAGCAGTACTTC
CDR3: CASSGTGTGAEQYF

V: TRBV10-2
D: TRBD2
size: few
J: TRBJ2-7
DNA: TGCGCCAGCAACATAGCGGGGGTAACCTACGAGCAGTACTTC
CDR3: CASNIAGVTYEQYF

V: TRBV28
D: -
size: -
J: TRBJ1-2
DNA: TGTGCCAGCAAAGAGGGTCGGGGCTACACCTTC
CDR3: CASKEGRGYTF

V: TRBV7-9
D: TRBD1
size: -
J: TRBJ1-3
DNA: TGTGCCAGCAGCTCCAGGGGGTCTGGAAACACCATATATTTT
CDR3: CASSSRGSGNTIYF

V: TRBV24-1
D: -
size: -
J: TRBJ1-2
DNA: TGTGCCACCAGTGATGGGGACGGTAACTATGGCTACACCTTC
CDR3: CATSDGDGNYGYTF

V: TRBV6-1
D: -
size: -
J: TRBJ1-6
DNA: TGTGCCAGCAGTCAATTCCCAGCGAGCTCCTATAATTCACCCCTCCACTTT
CDR3: CASSQFPASSYNSPLHF

V: TRBV7-2
D: TRBD2
size: medium-sized
J: TRBJ2-1
DNA: TGTGCCAGCAGCCCCCTAAGCGGGAGGGGTTACAATGAGCAGTTCTTC
CDR3: CASSPLSGRGYNEQFF